Each of the 16 T cell receptor beta chains below was sequenced from the same sample in a study of CD8 T cells in ankylosing spondylitis. Using its own MiXCR run on the 5' RACE reads, TCRdb lists one record per CDR3 protein. The sample has some 800,000 distinct CDR3 sequences, approximately 12% seen once. Which antigens these TCRs recognize remains unknown. Overall study results and limits: Blood from ankylosing spondylitis patients appeared to carry a characteristic roughly 8-variant TCR beta motif.

The sequenced sample was blood, either unsorted or a sorted T cell fraction (not recorded which). These receptors all come from a male donor with ankylosing spondylitis.

This clonotype was picked up a small number of times. The rearrangement links TRBV6-1 to TRBJ1-2; tentative D call: TRBD1 (5 bases). The germline V gene encodes CDR1 MNHNS and CDR2 SASEGT. The germline V and J ends were trimmed by 6 bases and 3 bases, with 17 bases remaining between them. The CDR3 is 15 residues long. CDR3 in amino acids: CASRRNRDGDYGYTF. CDR3 DNA: TGTGCCAGCAGAAGAAACCGGGACGGGGACTATGGCTACACCTTC.

V gene TRBV7-9 combines with J gene TRBJ2-4; 8 nucleotides line up with TRBD1. Germline V gives CDR1 SEHNR, CDR2 FQNEAQ (reference sequence). This CDR3 region has 12 residues. V trimming: 4 bases; J trimming: 9 bases; junction bases outside the gene matches: 2. This chain's CDR3 is CASSSTGGIQYF. For the CDR3, the DNA is TGTGCCAGCAGCTCTACAGGGGGCATTCAGTACTTC.

This clonotype was picked up a small number of times. The J gene is TRBJ2-7, the V gene TRBV25-1; 9 positions agree with TRBD1. The CDR3 contains 13 residues. Germline CDR1 is MGHDK and CDR2 is SYGVNS. V shed 6 bases, J shed 3 bases, and the junction held 3 bases outside the gene matches. The CDR3 protein is CASRTGGGYEQYF. The CDR3 nucleotides are TGTGCCAGCAGAACAGGGGGCGGCTACGAGCAGTACTTC.

This clonotype was seen only a few times. This rearrangement joins TRBV5-1 to TRBJ1-1, with 12 bases matching TRBD1. The germline V gene has CDR1 SGHRS and CDR2 YFSETQ. This CDR3 region has 14 residues. Unmatched junction bases numbered 4, after V lost 0 bases and J lost 10 bases. Written as DNA, the CDR3 is TGCGCCAGCAGCTTGGAGGGGACAGGGGGCGCAGCTTTCTTT. Translating gives CASSLEGTGGAAFF.

The chain combines TRBV4-3 with TRBJ2-1, with TRBD2 matching 13 bases. This CDR3 region has 15 residues. Germline CDR1 and CDR2: LGHNA and YSLEER. With 3 bases clipped from V and 9 bases from J, the junction kept 5 bases outside the gene matches. The CDR3 region has the DNA TGCGCCAGCAGCCATGAACTAGCGGGAGGGCGTGAGCAGTTCTTC. Protein: CASSHELAGGREQFF.

This clonotype has more than one count but fewer than ten. The chain couples TRBV29-1 to TRBJ2-5; D is perhaps TRBD1 (5 bases). V lost 5 bases, J lost 2 bases, and 9 bases lay in between. Germline V gene sequence: CDR1 SQVTM, CDR2 ANQGSEA. CDR3 length: 12 amino acids. Here the CDR3 reads CSVRGRQETQYF. The CDR3 DNA is TGCAGCGTTAGGGGCCGGCAAGAGACCCAGTACTTC.

This clonotype was recorded a few times. The V gene is TRBV5-1, the J gene TRBJ1-2; tentatively, D is TRBD1 (5 bases). Trimming cost V 4 bases and J 3 bases, with 13 bases left between them. Per germline, CDR1 SGHRS and CDR2 YFSETQ. The CDR3 covers 14 residues. CDR3 region: CASSPRDGHYGYTF. In DNA, the CDR3 is TGCGCCAGCAGCCCCCGGGACGGACACTATGGCTACACCTTC. Using reference TRBV5-1 and TRBJ1-2 for the parts outside the CDR3, the full variable domain is KAGVTQTPRYLIKTRGQQVTLSCSPISGHRSVSWYQQTPGQGLQFLFEYFSETQRNKGNFPGRFSGRQFSNSRSEMNVSTLELGDSALYLCASSPRDGHYGYTFGSGTRLTVV.

This clonotype has a handful of counts. The gene calls are TRBV6-5 and TRBJ1-6; no clear D gene. Per the germline V gene, CDR1 is MNHEY and CDR2 is SVGAGI. V was trimmed by 4 bases and J by 2 bases, leaving 12 bases between them. The length of the CDR3 is 16 residues. The chain's CDR3 is CASSFVPQAYNSPLHF. The CDR3 region has the DNA TGTGCCAGCAGTTTTGTACCCCAGGCCTATAATTCACCCCTCCACTTT.

This clonotype has only a few counts. The chain is built from TRBV4-1 and TRBJ1-1; D call uncertain. With 0 bases removed from V and 0 bases from J, the gap between germline ends came to 20 bases. The CDR3 length is 19 residues. Germline CDR1 is MGHRA and CDR2 is YSYEKL. The DNA for the CDR3 is TGCGCCAGCAGCCAAGAAGGGTTACGAGGAGATTACATGAACACTGAAGCTTTCTTT. This codes for CASSQEGLRGDYMNTEAFF.

The chain couples TRBV6-2 or TRBV6-3 to TRBJ1-5, with a possible D match to TRBD1 (5 bases). The V gene's germline CDR1 is MNHEY and CDR2 SVGEGT. The CDR3 loop spans 14 amino acids. The germline V and J ends were trimmed by 2 bases and 7 bases, with 12 bases remaining between them. CDR3 DNA sequence: TGTGCCAGCAGTTACGGGGCGCTCGGGCAGCCCCAGCATTTT. Its translation: CASSYGALGQPQHF.

This clonotype was observed at least ten times. V and J are TRBV29-1 and TRBJ1-3, with D hard to call. The V and J ends lost 6 bases and 0 bases respectively, with 12 bases between them. CDR3 size: 14 residues. Germline assignment: CDR1 SQVTM and CDR2 ANQGSEA. This CDR3 is CSVRTDDSGNTIYF. The CDR3 DNA sequence: TGCAGCGTCAGGACGGATGACTCTGGAAACACCATATATTTT. Filled out from reference TRBV29-1 and TRBJ1-3, the complete variable domain reads SAVISQKPSRDICQRGTSLTIQCQVDSQVTMMFWYRQQPGQSLTLIATANQGSEATYESGFVIDKFPISRPNLTFSTLTVSNMSPEDSSIYLCSVRTDDSGNTIYFGEGSWLTVV.

J is TRBJ2-3 and V is TRBV5-1; unclear D gene. The CDR3 consists of 14 residues. Per germline, CDR1 SGHRS and CDR2 YFSETQ. V was shortened by 4 bases and J by 2 bases, with 11 bases between the two germline ends. CDR3 nucleotide sequence: TGCGCCAGCAGCCAGACTCGCAACACAGATACGCAGTATTTT. Translated, it gives CASSQTRNTDTQYF.

This clonotype was seen only a few times. The CDR3 DNA sequence: TGCAGTGCTAGACCTCACCCTTACTTAGCGGGAGAGTACAATGAGCAGTTCTTC. Residues: CSARPHPYLAGEYNEQFF. The chain has TRBV20-1 and TRBJ2-1, with 9 bases identical to TRBD2. V trimming: 2 bases; J trimming: 4 bases; junction bases outside the gene matches: 15. The CDR3 runs 18 residues. The germline V gene encodes CDR1 DFQATT and CDR2 SNEGSKA (reference sequence).

The rearrangement joins TRBV7-2 to TRBJ1-5; D not resolved. The CDR3 is 15 amino acids. V was clipped by 2 bases and J by 0 bases, with 8 bases between them. The germline V gene encodes CDR1 SGHTA and CDR2 FQGNSA. The DNA for the CDR3 is TGTGCCAGCAGCTTAATGACGGGTAGCAATCAGCCCCAGCATTTT. It translates to CASSLMTGSNQPQHF.

The chain carries TRBV27 and TRBJ2-3, with D uncertain. Between the trimmed V and J ends, which lost 10 bases and 2 bases, there was a span of 16 bases. CDR1 is MNHEY, CDR2 SMNVEV, per germline (reference sequence). The CDR3 has 14 amino acids. CDR3 sequence: CATRGMWSTDTQYF. The CDR3 DNA follows: TGTGCCACCCGAGGAATGTGGTCCACAGATACGCAGTATTTT.

This clonotype was found a few times. V and J are TRBV7-9 and TRBJ2-3, with D unclear. CDR1 and CDR2 (germline): SEHNR, FQNEAQ (reference sequence). The CDR3 has 15 amino acids. The V gene lost 6 bases and the J gene lost 0 bases, with 13 bases spanning the gap. CDR3 nucleotides: TGTGCCAGCAGTAATCTAGAGGTTAGCACAGATACGCAGTATTTT. Its protein is CASSNLEVSTDTQYF.